Each of the 27 T cell receptor beta chains below was sequenced from the same sample in a study of beta chain features in type 1 diabetes. Expressed TCRB transcripts were sequenced because the isolated RNA had all been reverse transcribed beforehand. Sequencing was performed with immunoSEQ multiplex PCR; in TCRdb, only in-frame clones are kept and a portion is missing. The sample contains a few hundred thousand clones, approximately 30% of which appear only once. Sequenced: naive CD4+ T cells from blood. The receptors originated from a man younger than 35 in good health.

This clone has only a few counts. Other DNA sequences within the sample encode an identical CDR3. CDR3 DNA sequence: TGTGCCAGCAGGAGAAGCTCCTACAATGAGCAGTTCTTC. Protein: CASRRSSYNEQFF. This chain uses TRBV6-5 with TRBJ2-1, with D unresolved. CDR3 length equals 13 residues. V was pared by 6 bases and J by 0 bases, with 6 bases between. Germline loops: CDR1 MNHEY, CDR2 SVGAGI.

This chain joins TRBV23-1 and TRBJ2-3; possible D gene TRBD1, 6 bases. TRBV23-1 falls under the ORF class, with uncertain function. The CDR3 has 15 amino acids. The V end was cut by 6 bases, the J end by 9 bases, with 22 bases between. The CDR3 DNA reads as TGCGCCAGCAGCCTAGGACAGCAACCACTGTGGACGCAGTATTTT. It specifies CASSLGQQPLWTQYF.

V and J are TRBV12-5 and TRBJ1-2; 7 bases are a match to TRBD1. Germline V gene sequence: CDR1 LGHNT, CDR2 FRNRAP. After removal of 6 bases from V and 3 bases from J, the junction contained 4 bases not matched to a gene. The CDR3 covers 13 residues. The CDR3 coding sequence is TGTGCTAGTGGGAAAGGGACAGACTATGGCTACACCTTC. Encoded protein: CASGKGTDYGYTF.

V and J are TRBV5-1 and TRBJ2-3; 10 bases agree with TRBD2. The CDR3 is made up of 17 amino acids. The germline gives CDR1 SGHRS, CDR2 YFSETQ. The ends lost 4 bases at V and 5 bases at J; junction bases unmatched: 13. This CDR3 reads CASSNGALAGDLDTQYF. The CDR3 DNA reads TGCGCCAGCAGCAACGGGGCCCTAGCGGGAGATTTAGATACGCAGTATTTT. Full variable domain (outside the CDR3, taken from reference TRBV5-1 and TRBJ2-3): KAGVTQTPRYLIKTRGQQVTLSCSPISGHRSVSWYQQTPGQGLQFLFEYFSETQRNKGNFPGRFSGRQFSNSRSEMNVSTLELGDSALYLCASSNGALAGDLDTQYFGPGTRLTVL.

The chain recombines TRBV2 with TRBJ2-7, with unresolved D. CDR3 length: 11 residues. Trimming cost V 6 bases and J 0 bases, with 3 bases left between them. Germline CDR1 is SNHLY and CDR2 is FYNNEI. As DNA, the CDR3 is TGTGCCAGCAGGTACTCCTACGAGCAGTACTTC. It yields the protein CASRYSYEQYF. The complete variable domain, with remaining parts taken from reference TRBV2 and TRBJ2-7, reads EPEVTQTPSHQVTQMGQEVILRCVPISNHLYFYWYRQILGQKVEFLVSFYNNEISEKSEIFDDQFSVERPDGSNFTLKIRSTKLEDSAMYFCASRYSYEQYFGPGTRLTVT.

The chain links TRBV7-9 to TRBJ2-5; 10 positions match TRBD1. The ends lost 5 bases at V and 1 base at J; junction bases unmatched: 4. This CDR3 contains 15 residues. In germline, CDR1 is SEHNR, CDR2 FQNEAQ (reference sequence). CDR3 loop: CASSIGTGAQETQYF. In nucleotides, the CDR3 is TGTGCCAGCAGCATTGGGACAGGGGCCCAAGAGACCCAGTACTTC. Drawing the rest from reference TRBV7-9 and TRBJ2-5, the complete variable domain is DTGVSQNPRHKITKRGQNVTFRCDPISEHNRLYWYRQTLGQGPEFLTYFQNEAQLEKSRLLSDRFSAERPKGSFSTLEIQRTEQGDSAMYLCASSIGTGAQETQYFGPGTRLLVL.

This clone occurred a few times. The chain links TRBV28 to TRBJ2-1; a possible D gene is TRBD2 (5 bases). The CDR3 contains 14 residues. V was trimmed by 6 bases and J by 3 bases, leaving 12 bases between them. CDR1 is MDHEN and CDR2 is SYDVKM in the germline V gene. CDR3 loop: CASRTSGDYNEQFF. The DNA of the CDR3 is TGTGCCAGCAGAACTAGTGGAGACTACAATGAGCAGTTCTTC.

A few counts support this clone. CDR3 bases: TGTGCCAGCAGGTTCCTAGCGGGGGATCCCTACAATGAGCAGTTCTTC. This gives the protein CASRFLAGDPYNEQFF. The V call is TRBV5-4, the J call TRBJ2-1; 10 bases agree with TRBD2. This CDR3 is 16 amino acids long. Germline V lookup: CDR1 SGHNT, CDR2 YYREEE (reference sequence). V lost 5 bases and J lost 2; bases outside the gene matches: 7.

The V call is TRBV7-3, the J call TRBJ2-1, with TRBD2 matching over 8 bases. There are 16 residues in the CDR3. CDR1 is SGHTA, CDR2 FQGTGA, per germline. V lost 6 bases, J lost 0 bases, and 7 bases stayed unmatched. In DNA, the CDR3 is TGTGCCAGCAGACCTACTAGCGGAAGCTCCTACAATGAGCAGTTCTTC. This sequence encodes CASRPTSGSSYNEQFF.

V is TRBV30 and J is TRBJ2-3; D is ambiguous. The V gene's germline CDR1 is GTSNPN and CDR2 SVGIG (reference sequence). Trimming stripped 0 bases from V and 0 bases from J, with 7 bases between. The CDR3 length is 14 residues. DNA for the CDR3: TGTGCCTGGAGTGTAACTCGTAGCACAGATACGCAGTATTTT. The encoded protein is CAWSVTRSTDTQYF.

The rearrangement joins TRBV7-9 to TRBJ2-6; D is unclear. V lost 7 bases and J lost 3, with 10 bases in between. CDR1 and CDR2 (germline): SEHNR, FQNEAQ (reference sequence). This CDR3 comprises 14 residues. The CDR3 DNA reads TGTGCCAGCAACAGCGCGAGTGGGGCCAACGTCCTGACTTTC. Protein: CASNSASGANVLTF. The entire variable domain, with the rest obtained from reference TRBV7-9 and TRBJ2-6, is as follows: DTGVSQNPRHKITKRGQNVTFRCDPISEHNRLYWYRQTLGQGPEFLTYFQNEAQLEKSRLLSDRFSAERPKGSFSTLEIQRTEQGDSAMYLCASNSASGANVLTFGAGSRLTVL.

This chain uses TRBV12-1 with TRBJ2-7; TRBD1 is the table's D call, not checked against the DNA. TRBV12-1 is shown as a pseudogene. The CDR3 totals 13 residues. CDR3 in amino acids: CASSWGQTYEQYF. CDR3 sequence (DNA): TGTGCCAGCAGCTGGGGACAGACCTACGAGCAGTACTTC.

In this sample, this clone turned up a few times. The chain joins TRBV6-5 to TRBJ2-3, with 8 bases aligning to TRBD2. The trim removed 6 bases at V and 6 bases at J, leaving 5 bases unmatched. CDR3 size: 13 residues. The germline V gene encodes CDR1 MNHEY and CDR2 SVGAGI. The CDR3 DNA is TGTGCCAGCAGCGGGAGGGGGGTGGATACGCAGTATTTT. Amino acids: CASSGRGVDTQYF.

V is TRBV5-1 and J is TRBJ2-1; 12 bases align to TRBD2. V shed 1 base, J shed 9 bases, and the junction held 5 bases outside the gene matches. The CDR3 is made up of 15 amino acids. In germline, CDR1 is SGHRS, CDR2 YFSETQ. CDR3 region: CASSLTTSGRTEQFF. The DNA for the CDR3 is TGCGCCAGCAGCTTGACAACTAGCGGGAGGACTGAGCAGTTCTTC.

This clone came up a few times. The CDR3: CASSGTGAYEQYF. As DNA, the CDR3 is TGTGCCTCCTCCGGGACAGGGGCCTACGAGCAGTACTTC. V and J are TRBV28 and TRBJ2-7, with 10 bases identical to TRBD1. V shed 11 bases, J shed 2 bases, and the junction held 6 bases outside the gene matches. Per the germline V gene, CDR1 is MDHEN and CDR2 is SYDVKM. The CDR3 runs 13 residues.

This clone appeared a few times. This chain connects TRBV29-1 to TRBJ2-2; 12 positions match TRBD1. V trimming: 4 bases; J trimming: 1 base; junction bases outside the gene matches: 4. There are 16 residues in the CDR3. CDR1 is SQVTM and CDR2 is ANQGSEA in the germline V gene. The CDR3, as DNA: TGCAGCGTTGGTAGGGACAGGGGGCGGAACACCGGGGAGCTGTTTTTT. This gives the protein CSVGRDRGRNTGELFF.

The sample holds a few counts of this clone. The junction differs from germline at one of its ends, possibly a read error. The chain combines TRBV30 with TRBJ2-3, with D perhaps TRBD2 (6 bases). CDR1 is GTSNPN, CDR2 SVGIG, per germline (reference sequence). This CDR3 has 13 residues. As DNA, the CDR3 is TGTGCCCGGAGGGGCCCAGGCACAGATACGCAGTATTTT. It is translated as CARRGPGTDTQYF.

This clone occurred a few times. The chain employs TRBV5-1 and TRBJ2-7, with 8 bases aligning to TRBD1. Trimming at V came to 0 bases and at J to 10 bases, leaving 6 bases not matched to a gene. Per the germline V gene, CDR1 is SGHRS and CDR2 is YFSETQ. The CDR3 is made up of 13 amino acids. The CDR3 loop is CASSLEGQGTQYF. CDR3 nucleotides: TGCGCCAGCAGCTTGGAAGGACAGGGCACCCAGTACTTC.

This clone showed up just a few times. This sequence joins TRBV9 and TRBJ1-2; 10 bases are a match to TRBD1. This CDR3 comprises 13 residues. Trimming removed 3 bases from V and 8 bases from J; junction bases left unmatched: 4. Germline assignment: CDR1 SGDLS and CDR2 YYNGEE. The CDR3 nucleotides are TGTGCCAGCAGCGCCGGGACAGGGGTAGGCTACACCTTC. Protein sequence: CASSAGTGVGYTF. Combining the CDR3 with reference TRBV9 and TRBJ1-2 gives the whole variable domain DSGVTQTPKHLITATGQRVTLRCSPRSGDLSVYWYQQSLDQGLQFLIQYYNGEERAKGNILERFSAQQFPDLHSELNLSSLELGDSALYFCASSAGTGVGYTFGSGTRLTVV.

This clone was seen a few times. This sequence joins TRBV30 and TRBJ2-5; 10 bases line up with TRBD2. Germline CDR1 reads GTSNPN; CDR2 reads SVGIG (reference sequence). This CDR3 contains 16 residues. After removal of 0 bases from V and 7 bases from J, the junction contained 11 bases not matched to a gene. The CDR3 loop reads CAWSVWPSGRAMTQYF. The DNA of the CDR3 is TGTGCCTGGAGTGTATGGCCCAGCGGGAGGGCCATGACCCAGTACTTC. The whole variable domain, remainder taken from reference TRBV30 and TRBJ2-5, is SQTIHQWPATLVQPVGSPLSLECTVEGTSNPNLYWYRQAAGRGLQLLFYSVGIGQISSEVPQNLSASRPQDRQFILSSKKLLLSDSGFYLCAWSVWPSGRAMTQYFGPGTRLLVL.

The chain combines TRBV29-1 with TRBJ2-1; 7 positions agree with TRBD1. This CDR3 has 13 amino acids. The junction had 9 bases not matched to a gene; V was cut back by 6 bases and J by 7 bases. Germline assignment: CDR1 SQVTM and CDR2 ANQGSEA. The CDR3 DNA is TGCAGCGTGATCCGACAGGGTAAAAATGAGCAGTTCTTC. It codes for CSVIRQGKNEQFF.

CDR3 protein: CASSSGTSGAGTDTQYF. Here the CDR3 DNA reads TGTGCCAGCAGCTCTGGGACTAGCGGGGCCGGCACAGATACGCAGTATTTT. The genes are TRBV7-2 and TRBJ2-3; the match to TRBD2 covers 13 bases. Germline V gene sequence: CDR1 SGHTA, CDR2 FQGNSA. The CDR3 extends over 17 amino acids. V trimming: 4 bases; J trimming: 1 base; junction bases outside the gene matches: 5.

The J gene is TRBJ2-3, the V gene TRBV29-1, with 14 bases aligning to TRBD2. Losses at the gene ends were 3 bases for V and 1 base for J; bases not matched to a gene: 3. This CDR3 spans 16 amino acids. The V gene's germline CDR1 is SQVTM and CDR2 ANQGSEA. The CDR3 sequence: CSVEGLAGEGTDTQYF. CDR3 sequence (DNA): TGCAGCGTTGAGGGACTAGCGGGAGAGGGCACAGATACGCAGTATTTT.

This clone has more than one count but fewer than ten. The CDR3 sequence: CSVLVGDRNQPQHF. The CDR3 DNA follows: TGCAGCGTTTTAGTCGGGGACAGAAATCAGCCCCAGCATTTT. The chain combines TRBV29-1 with TRBJ1-5; 7 bases align to TRBD1. Germline CDR1 and CDR2: SQVTM and ANQGSEA. This CDR3 has 14 residues. J lost 4 bases, V lost 5 bases, and 8 bases had no gene match.

This clone has just a few counts. This sequence joins TRBV7-2 and TRBJ2-4; TRBD2 might be the D (5 bases). V was pared by 0 bases and J by 3 bases, with 9 bases between. CDR1 is SGHTA, CDR2 FQGNSA, per germline. The CDR3 extends over 15 amino acids. DNA for the CDR3: TGTGCCAGCAGCTTAGCGGGAGTAGGCAAAAACATTCAGTACTTC. This sequence encodes CASSLAGVGKNIQYF.

The genes are TRBV7-9 and TRBJ2-5; 10 bases map to TRBD2. The V gene's germline CDR1 is SEHNR and CDR2 FQNEAQ (reference sequence). The CDR3 consists of 14 residues. J gave up 7 bases and V 5 bases, and 7 bases lay outside the gene matches. The CDR3 reads CASSILAGVGTQYF. The DNA of the CDR3 is TGTGCCAGCAGCATTCTAGCGGGAGTGGGGACCCAGTACTTC.

CDR3 loop: CASSESWNEQFF. As DNA, the CDR3 is TGTGCCAGCAGTGAAAGCTGGAATGAGCAGTTCTTC. V gene TRBV2 combines with J gene TRBJ2-1, with D unresolved. Per the germline V gene, CDR1 is SNHLY and CDR2 is FYNNEI. V lost 2 bases, J lost 7 bases, and 6 bases lay in between. CDR3 length: 12 amino acids. The full variable domain, with the rest looked up from reference TRBV2 and TRBJ2-1, is EPEVTQTPSHQVTQMGQEVILRCVPISNHLYFYWYRQILGQKVEFLVSFYNNEISEKSEIFDDQFSVERPDGSNFTLKIRSTKLEDSAMYFCASSESWNEQFFGPGTRLTVL.